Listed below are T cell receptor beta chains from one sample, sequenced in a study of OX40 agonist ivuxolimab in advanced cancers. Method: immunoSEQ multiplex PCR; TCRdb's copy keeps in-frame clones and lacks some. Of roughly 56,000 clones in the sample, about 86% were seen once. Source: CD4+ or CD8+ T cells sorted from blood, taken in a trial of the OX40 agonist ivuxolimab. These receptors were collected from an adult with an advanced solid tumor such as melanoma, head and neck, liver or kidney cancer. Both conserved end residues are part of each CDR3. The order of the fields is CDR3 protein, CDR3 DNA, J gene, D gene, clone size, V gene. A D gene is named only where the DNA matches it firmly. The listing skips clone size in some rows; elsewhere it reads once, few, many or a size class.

CASSSRRGFGTQYF,TGCGCCAGCAGCTCACGGCGGGGTTTCGGGACCCAGTACTTC,TRBJ2-5,NA,NA,TRBV5-1
CASSEVWRGGREQYF,TGTGCCAGCAGTGAAGTTTGGCGGGGGGGCCGGGAGCAGTACTTC,TRBJ2-7,TRBD2,NA,TRBV2
CASSHAGRQGEQFF,TGTGCCAGCAGCCACGCGGGCCGGCAGGGTGAGCAGTTCTTC,TRBJ2-1,NA,NA,TRBV4-2
CASSWTINSYEQYF,TGCGCCAGCAGCTGGACAATAAATTCCTACGAGCAGTACTTC,TRBJ2-7,NA,NA,TRBV5-1
CASSQGGSTGELFF,TGTGCCAGCAGCCAAGGTGGTAGCACCGGGGAGCTGTTTTTT,TRBJ2-2,NA,NA,TRBV4-2
CASSLSYGQGAREQYF,TGTGCCAGCAGTTTATCGTATGGACAGGGGGCGCGTGAGCAGTACTTC,TRBJ2-7,TRBD1,NA,TRBV27
CASSQMTGRSGNTIYF,TGTGCCAGCAGCCAAATGACAGGTCGCTCTGGAAACACCATATATTTT,TRBJ1-3,NA,few,TRBV7-2
CASSQTETGNTIYF,TGTGCCAGCAGCCAAACAGAGACTGGAAACACCATATATTTT,TRBJ1-3,NA,NA,TRBV6-6
CASSLERGDTQYF,TGTGCCAGCAGTTTGGAGAGGGGGGATACGCAGTATTTT,TRBJ2-3,NA,NA,TRBV6-5
CASSLGDRGQVLFF,TGTGCCAGCAGCTTGGGGGACAGGGGGCAGGTGCTGTTTTTT,TRBJ2-2,TRBD1,NA,TRBV5-6
CASSFGPLAGGTKNIQYF,TGTGCCAGCAGTTTCGGACCCCTAGCGGGAGGAACAAAAAACATTCAGTACTTC,TRBJ2-4,TRBD2,NA,TRBV27
CATGQGSPGANVLTF,TGTGCCACAGGACAGGGCTCCCCTGGGGCCAACGTCCTGACTTTC,TRBJ2-6,TRBD1,NA,TRBV2
CASSLAGSSYEQYF,TGTGCCAGCAGCTTGGCCGGCAGTTCCTACGAGCAGTACTTC,TRBJ2-7,NA,NA,TRBV5-6
CASSFSGSAAVGYTF,TGTGCCAGCAGTTTCTCCGGGTCCGCGGCGGTTGGCTACACCTTC,TRBJ1-2,NA,NA,TRBV28
CASSPTQGQGETQYF,TGTGCCAGCTCTCCCACCCAGGGACAGGGAGAGACCCAGTACTTC,TRBJ2-5,TRBD1,NA,TRBV18
CASSQDLSRSGYTF,TGTGCCAGCAGTCAGGACCTATCTAGGAGTGGCTACACCTTC,TRBJ1-2,NA,NA,TRBV14
CASSGNGAGYNEQFF,TGCGCCAGCAGCGGAAACGGGGCCGGCTACAATGAGCAGTTCTTC,TRBJ2-1,NA,once,TRBV5-1
CASSLDGSGANVLTF,TGCGCCAGCAGCTTAGACGGCTCTGGGGCCAACGTCCTGACTTTC,TRBJ2-6,NA,once,TRBV5-1
CASSLQGDYYGYTF,TGTGCCAGCAGCTTGCAGGGCGATTACTATGGCTACACCTTC,TRBJ1-2,NA,NA,TRBV5-6
CASSLEPGTEAFF,TGCGCCAGCAGCTTGGAGCCGGGGACTGAAGCTTTCTTT,TRBJ1-1,NA,NA,TRBV5-1
CASSLQGNTEAFF,TGCGCCAGCAGCCTCCAGGGGAACACTGAAGCTTTCTTT,TRBJ1-1,NA,NA,TRBV5-1
CASSSQNTEAFF,TGTGCCAGCAGTTCACAGAACACTGAAGCTTTCTTT,TRBJ1-1,NA,NA,TRBV6-5
CATKDTYTEAFF,TGTGCCACCAAGGACACTTACACTGAAGCTTTCTTT,TRBJ1-1,NA,once,TRBV6-5